This paragraph covers one T cell receptor beta chain sequence. The sample belongs to a study of blood T cell repertoires in COVID-19. Measured with immunoSEQ multiplex PCR; TCRdb has only the in-frame clones, and not every one. The sample lists approximately 97,000 clones; 75% to 95% were seen once. The CDR3 loop spans 13 amino acids. V gave up 4 bases and J gave up 5 bases, with 6 bases separating them. Per germline, CDR1 MNHEY and CDR2 SVGEGT. Sequenced material: peripheral blood. The rearrangement joins TRBV6-2 or TRBV6-3 to TRBJ1-6; D is undetermined. The origin of this receptor is a man aged 55 to 70 with acute or convalescent COVID-19. The CDR3 DNA reads as TGTGCCAGCAGTTTTCTTAATAATTCACCCCTCCACTTT. Amino acids: CASSFLNNSPLHF.